The subject of this entry is one T cell receptor beta chain. The antigen is not known. The record originates from a study of cytomegalovirus exposure and HLA in healthy donors. Looking at the study overall: According to later analysis, the same platform produced the roughly 120 validation and under 700 first-cohort repertoires. General study points: With high specificity and sensitivity, the classifier reportedly diagnosed cytomegalovirus status. The tendency of first-cohort TCR clusters to co-occur in the roughly 110 validation repertoires emerged from a later analysis. Rare TCR sequences predominated, though certain public TCRs were found in many donors.

In germline, CDR1 is SGHTA, CDR2 FQGTGA. V dropped 4 bases and J dropped 2 bases, with 8 bases sitting between them. The CDR3 has 13 amino acids. Sequenced by immunoSEQ multiplex PCR; TCRdb stores in-frame clones only, minus some. This table holds about 130,000 clones, about 96% found once. This chain joins TRBV7-3 and TRBJ1-1, with no clear D. Sample: PBMCs. The source of this sequence is a man aged 18 to 29 in good health and CMV-seronegative. CDR3 loop: CASSSYTNTEAFF. CDR3 nucleotides: TGTGCCAGCAGCTCGTACACCAACACTGAAGCTTTCTTT.